These 2 T cell receptor beta chains came from one sample sequenced in a study of T cells after yellow fever vaccination. MiXCR, run by TCRdb on the 5' RACE reads, gives a single entry per CDR3 protein. In the table there are roughly 32,000 distinct CDR3 sequences, around 4.3% of which are singletons. The sample here was CD8+ T cells sorted from PBMCs, taken 5 days after the yellow fever booster vaccination. Receptor source: a man aged 25-45 years who received the YFV17D yellow fever vaccine.

This clonotype showed up many times. The chain joins TRBV28 to TRBJ2-4, with 10 positions matching TRBD2. The CDR3 loop spans 18 amino acids. CDR1 and CDR2 (germline): MDHEN, SYDVKM. Trimming removed 3 bases from V and 0 bases from J; junction bases left unmatched: 8. In DNA form, the CDR3 reads TGTGCCAGCAGTTTTTTGCTAGCGGGAGTGTCAGCCAAAAACATTCAGTACTTC. It yields the protein CASSFLLAGVSAKNIQYF.

This clonotype was seen repeatedly, ten times or more. The V and J genes are TRBV25-1 and TRBJ2-1; D is unresolved. Trimming took 3 bases from V and 10 from J, leaving 10 bases between them. The germline gives CDR1 MGHDK, CDR2 SYGVNS. This CDR3 is built from 12 residues. This CDR3 reads CASSDIRQEQFF. The CDR3 DNA reads as TGTGCCAGCAGTGACATCCGCCAAGAGCAGTTCTTC.